This T cell receptor (beta chain) was identified during a study of identical twins. General observations from the study: Fewer insertions were carried by abundant cord blood beta clonotypes, but none was seen in memory repertoires.

This clonotype was seen a few times. The target antigen is unknown. Trimming removed 0 bases from V and 2 bases from J, with 14 bases in between. The CDR3 has 17 amino acids. The germline V gene encodes CDR1 SGHRS and CDR2 YFSETQ. Among all donors, each was a healthy Caucasian. MiXCR, run by TCRdb on the 5' RACE reads, gives a single entry per CDR3 protein. The table has 750,000 to 950,000 distinct CDR3 sequences, 12% seen once. This sample also appeared in a second study, on yellow fever vaccine responses in identical twins.

The rearrangement joins TRBV5-1 to TRBJ2-2; D uncertain. The source material was PBMCs. This TCR was recovered from a woman aged 18-29 years in good health. The CDR3 nucleotides are TGCGCCAGCAGCTTGGTGAGAGGTCGTGGTAACACCGGGGAGCTGTTTTTT. Protein: CASSLVRGRGNTGELFF.